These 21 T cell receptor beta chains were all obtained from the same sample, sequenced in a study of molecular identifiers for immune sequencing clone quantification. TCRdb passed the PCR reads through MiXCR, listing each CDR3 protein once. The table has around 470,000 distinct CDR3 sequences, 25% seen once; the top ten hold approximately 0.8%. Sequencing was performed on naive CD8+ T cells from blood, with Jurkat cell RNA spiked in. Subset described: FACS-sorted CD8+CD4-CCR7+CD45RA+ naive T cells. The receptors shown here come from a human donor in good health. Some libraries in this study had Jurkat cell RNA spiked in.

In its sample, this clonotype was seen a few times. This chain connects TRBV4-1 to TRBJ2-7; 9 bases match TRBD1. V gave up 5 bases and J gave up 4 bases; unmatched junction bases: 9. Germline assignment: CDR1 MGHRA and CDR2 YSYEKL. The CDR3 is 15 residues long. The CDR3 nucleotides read TGCGCCAGCAGCGAGCCGGGACAGGGTCTGTACGAGCAGTACTTC. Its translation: CASSEPGQGLYEQYF.

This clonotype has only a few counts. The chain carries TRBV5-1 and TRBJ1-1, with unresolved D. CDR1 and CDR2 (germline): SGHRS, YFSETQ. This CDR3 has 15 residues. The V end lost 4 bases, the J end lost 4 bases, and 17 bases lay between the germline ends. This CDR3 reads CASSPGVSGGTEAFF. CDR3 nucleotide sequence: TGCGCCAGCAGCCCAGGAGTCTCGGGTGGCACTGAAGCTTTCTTT.

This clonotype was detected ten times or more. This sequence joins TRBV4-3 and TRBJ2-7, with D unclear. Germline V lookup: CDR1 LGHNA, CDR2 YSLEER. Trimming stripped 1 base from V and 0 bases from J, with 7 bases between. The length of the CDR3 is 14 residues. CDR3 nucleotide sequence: TGCGCCAGCAGCCAAGGTTCCAGCTCCTACGAGCAGTACTTC. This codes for CASSQGSSSYEQYF.

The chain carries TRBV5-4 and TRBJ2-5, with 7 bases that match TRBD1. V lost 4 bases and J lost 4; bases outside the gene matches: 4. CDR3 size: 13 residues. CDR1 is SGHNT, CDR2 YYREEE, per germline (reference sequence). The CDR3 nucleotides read TGTGCCAGCAGCGGGGACAGTCTAGAGACCCAGTACTTC. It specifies CASSGDSLETQYF.

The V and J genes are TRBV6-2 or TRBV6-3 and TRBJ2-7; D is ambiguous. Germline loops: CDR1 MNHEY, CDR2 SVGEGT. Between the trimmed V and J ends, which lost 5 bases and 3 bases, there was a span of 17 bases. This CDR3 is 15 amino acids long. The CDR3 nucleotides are TGTGCCAGCAGTACCCCCCTGGGCGGAGACTACGAGCAGTACTTC. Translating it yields CASSTPLGGDYEQYF.

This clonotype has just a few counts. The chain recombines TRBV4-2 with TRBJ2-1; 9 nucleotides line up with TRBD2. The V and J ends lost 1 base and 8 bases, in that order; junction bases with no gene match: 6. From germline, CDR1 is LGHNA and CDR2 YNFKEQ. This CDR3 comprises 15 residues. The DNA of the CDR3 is TGTGCCAGCAGCCAAGTGGGACTAGCTAGTTATGAGCAGTTCTTC. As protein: CASSQVGLASYEQFF.

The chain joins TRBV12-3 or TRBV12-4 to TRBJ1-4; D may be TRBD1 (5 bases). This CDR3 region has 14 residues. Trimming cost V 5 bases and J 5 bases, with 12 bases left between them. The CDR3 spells CASSPTEVNEKLFF. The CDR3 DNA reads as TGTGCCAGCAGTCCGACAGAAGTAAATGAAAAACTGTTTTTT.

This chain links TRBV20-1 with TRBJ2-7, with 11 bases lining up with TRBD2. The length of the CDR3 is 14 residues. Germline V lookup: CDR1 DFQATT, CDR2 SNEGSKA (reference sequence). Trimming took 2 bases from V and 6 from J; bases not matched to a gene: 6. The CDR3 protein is CSARIAGGPSEQYF. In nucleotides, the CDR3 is TGCAGTGCTAGAATAGCGGGAGGGCCCTCCGAGCAGTACTTC.

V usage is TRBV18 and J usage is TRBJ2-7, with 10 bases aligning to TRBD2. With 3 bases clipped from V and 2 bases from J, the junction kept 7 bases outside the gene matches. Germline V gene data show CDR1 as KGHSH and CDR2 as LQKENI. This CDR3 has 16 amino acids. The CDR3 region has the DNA TGTGCCAGCTCACCGCTATTAGCGGGGGGTCCCTACGAGCAGTACTTC. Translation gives CASSPLLAGGPYEQYF.

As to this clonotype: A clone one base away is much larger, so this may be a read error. CDR3 coding DNA: TGTGCCAGCAGCGGATCCGGCCGGGTAAACACAGATACGCAGTATTTT. It translates to CASSGSGRVNTDTQYF. The chain couples TRBV5-6 to TRBJ2-3; D uncertain. Per the germline V gene, CDR1 is SGHDT and CDR2 is YYEEEE. The CDR3 extends over 16 amino acids. Trimming took 4 bases from V and 2 from J, leaving 17 bases between them.

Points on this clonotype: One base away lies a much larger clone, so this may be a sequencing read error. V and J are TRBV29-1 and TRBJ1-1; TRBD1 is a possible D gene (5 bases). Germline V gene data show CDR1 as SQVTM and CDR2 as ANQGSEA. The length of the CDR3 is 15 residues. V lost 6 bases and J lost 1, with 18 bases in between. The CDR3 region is CSVLGAALSNTEAFF. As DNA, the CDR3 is TGCAGCGTCCTTGGGGCAGCGCTTTCGAACACTGAAGCTTTCTTT.

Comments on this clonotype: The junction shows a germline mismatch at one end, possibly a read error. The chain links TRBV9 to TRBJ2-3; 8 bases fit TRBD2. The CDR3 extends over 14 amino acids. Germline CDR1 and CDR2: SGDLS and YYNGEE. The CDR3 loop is CASSVSGGTDMQYF. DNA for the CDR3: TGTGCCAGCAGCGTAAGCGGGGGCACAGATATGCAGTATTTT.

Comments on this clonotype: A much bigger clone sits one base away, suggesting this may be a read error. CDR3 amino acids: CSSSLGAPHYNYEQYF. The CDR3 coding sequence is TGCTCCAGCAGCTTGGGGGCCCCTCATTATAACTACGAGCAGTACTTC. This sequence joins TRBV5-1 and TRBJ2-7, with D perhaps matching TRBD1 (6 bases). Germline-derived CDR1 and CDR2 are SGHRS and YFSETQ. The CDR3 is 16 residues long.

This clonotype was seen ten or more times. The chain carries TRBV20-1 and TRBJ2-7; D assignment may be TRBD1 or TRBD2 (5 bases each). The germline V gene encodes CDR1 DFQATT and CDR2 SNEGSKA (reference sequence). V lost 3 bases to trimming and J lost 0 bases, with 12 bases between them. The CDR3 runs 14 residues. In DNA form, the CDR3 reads TGCAGTGCTAGGGGGACCCCAAGCTCCTACGAGCAGTACTTC. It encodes CSARGTPSSYEQYF.

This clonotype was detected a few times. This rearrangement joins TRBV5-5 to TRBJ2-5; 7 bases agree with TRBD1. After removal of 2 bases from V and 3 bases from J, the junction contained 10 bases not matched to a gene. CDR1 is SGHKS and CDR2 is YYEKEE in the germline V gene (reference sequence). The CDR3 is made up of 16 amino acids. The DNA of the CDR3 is TGTGCCAGCAGCTTTCCCCGGGACAGCCCAGAAGAGACCCAGTACTTC. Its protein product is CASSFPRDSPEETQYF.

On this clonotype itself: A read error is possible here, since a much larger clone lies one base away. CDR3 DNA: TGTGCCAGCAGTTTCCCCCAGGGTTACGAGCAGTACTTC. Translation gives CASSFPQGYEQYF. The J gene is TRBJ2-7, the V gene TRBV28, with a possible D match to TRBD1 (5 bases). Trimming removed 3 bases from V and 4 bases from J, with 10 bases in between. Germline V lookup: CDR1 MDHEN, CDR2 SYDVKM. The CDR3 extends over 13 amino acids. Based on the CDR3 plus reference TRBV28 and TRBJ2-7, the full variable domain is DVKVTQSSRYLVKRTGEKVFLECVQDMDHENMFWYRQDPGLGLRLIYFSYDVKMKEKGDIPEGYSVSREKKERFSLILESASTNQTSMYLCASSFPQGYEQYFGPGTRLTVT.

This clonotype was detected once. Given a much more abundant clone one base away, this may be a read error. The CDR3 DNA is TGTGCCAGCAGTCCGGACAGGGACCAAGAGACCCTGTACTTC. Translation: CASSPDRDQETLYF. The chain employs TRBV28 and TRBJ2-5, with 8 bases matching TRBD1. Germline CDR1 reads MDHEN; CDR2 reads SYDVKM. The CDR3 contains 14 residues.

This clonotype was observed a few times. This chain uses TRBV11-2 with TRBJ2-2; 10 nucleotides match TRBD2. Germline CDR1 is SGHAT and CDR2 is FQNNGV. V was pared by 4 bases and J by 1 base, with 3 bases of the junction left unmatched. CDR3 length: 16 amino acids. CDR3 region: CASSYLAGENTGELFF. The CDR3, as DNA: TGTGCCAGCAGCTACCTAGCGGGAGAGAACACCGGGGAGCTGTTTTTT.

The CDR3 sequence: CSARGWDGVTGELFF. The CDR3 region has the DNA TGCAGTGCTAGGGGTTGGGACGGGGTTACCGGGGAGCTGTTTTTT. The rearrangement uses TRBV20-1 and TRBJ2-2; the D call may be TRBD1 or TRBD2 (5 bases each). This CDR3 has 15 residues. The germline V gene encodes CDR1 DFQATT and CDR2 SNEGSKA (reference sequence). Trimming stripped 3 bases from V and 5 bases from J, with 16 bases between.

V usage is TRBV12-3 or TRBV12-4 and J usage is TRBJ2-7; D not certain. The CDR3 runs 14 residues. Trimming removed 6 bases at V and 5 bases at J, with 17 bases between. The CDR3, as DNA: TGTGCCAGCAGGTCCGGTTGGGCAGCAGACGAGCAGTACTTC. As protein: CASRSGWAADEQYF.

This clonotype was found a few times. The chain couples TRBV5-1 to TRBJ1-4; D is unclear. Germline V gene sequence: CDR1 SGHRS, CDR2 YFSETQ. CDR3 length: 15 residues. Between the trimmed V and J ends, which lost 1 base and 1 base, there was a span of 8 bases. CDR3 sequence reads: CASSLIGVTNEKLFF. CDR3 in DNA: TGCGCCAGCAGCTTGATCGGCGTAACTAATGAAAAACTGTTTTTT.